The 17 T cell receptor beta chains reported below all come from one sample, sequenced in a study of shared clonotypes between healthy human individuals. Terminally differentiated effector memory CD45RA+ cells were left out of the naive CD8 fraction, which was CD45RO-negative and positively selected for CCR7. TCRdb keeps only in-frame clones here, not all; method: immunoSEQ multiplex PCR. Of hundreds of thousands of clones detected, around 92% appear once; the ten largest clones hold around 24%. Input material: naive CD8+ T cells sorted from blood. The source of these receptors is a man aged 25-45 years in good health.

In DNA, the CDR3 is TGTGCCAGCAGTTTAGGATCAGGACTAGCGGGAGGGCCGCTCGAGGAGACCCAGTACTTC. The encoded protein is CASSLGSGLAGGPLEETQYF. This rearrangement joins TRBV28 to TRBJ2-5, with TRBD2 matching 15 bases. The germline V gene has CDR1 MDHEN and CDR2 SYDVKM. The CDR3 length is 20 residues. Unmatched junction bases numbered 15, after V lost 2 bases and J lost 5 bases.

This chain links TRBV29-1 with TRBJ2-2, with 8 bases identical to TRBD1. The V gene end was trimmed by 6 bases and the J gene end by 6 bases; junction bases not matched to a gene: 6. The germline CDR1 and CDR2 sequences are SQVTM and ANQGSEA. The CDR3 spans 13 residues. Here the CDR3 reads CSVGQGWAGELFF. CDR3 nucleotide sequence: TGCAGCGTCGGACAGGGATGGGCCGGGGAGCTGTTTTTT.

The CDR3 sequence: CASSSPGQGVGGELFF. As DNA, the CDR3 is TGTGCCAGCAGTTCGCCGGGACAGGGGGTTGGCGGGGAGCTGTTTTTT. The gene calls are TRBV6-5 and TRBJ2-2, with TRBD1 matching over 11 bases. The germline CDR1 and CDR2 sequences are MNHEY and SVGAGI. J lost 7 bases, V lost 4 bases, and 8 bases had no gene match. The CDR3 has 16 amino acids.

The V call is TRBV5-6, the J call TRBJ2-1, with D unresolved. The V gene lost 2 bases and the J gene lost 7 bases, with 19 bases spanning the gap. The CDR3 spans 16 residues. Germline-derived CDR1 and CDR2 are SGHDT and YYEEEE. The CDR3 sequence is CASSFPVGPYVNEQFF. In nucleotides, the CDR3 is TGTGCCAGCAGCTTTCCCGTAGGGCCCTATGTGAATGAGCAGTTCTTC.

This clone was counted between two and nine times. The rearrangement uses TRBV10-1 and TRBJ1-2; no clear D. The germline gives CDR1 WNHNN, CDR2 SYGVQD (reference sequence). CDR3 length equals 13 residues. Trimming removed 2 bases at V and 2 bases at J, with 6 bases between. Written as DNA, the CDR3 is TGCGCCAGCAGTGAGGACACCAACTATGGCTACACCTTC. This translates into CASSEDTNYGYTF.

The rearrangement uses TRBV27 and TRBJ2-1; 12 positions match TRBD2. Germline V lookup: CDR1 MNHEY, CDR2 SMNVEV (reference sequence). This CDR3 has 16 amino acids. V lost 5 bases, J lost 8 bases, and 10 bases stayed unmatched. CDR3 residues: CASSQLAGGPGYEQFF. In DNA form, the CDR3 reads TGTGCCAGCAGTCAGCTAGCGGGAGGGCCTGGGTATGAGCAGTTCTTC.

This chain joins TRBV4-1 and TRBJ2-1, with D possibly TRBD1 on 5 matching bases. The ends were cut back, 2 bases at V and 5 bases at J, with 13 bases in the middle. The CDR3 contains 15 residues. The germline V gene has CDR1 MGHRA and CDR2 YSYEKL. CDR3: CASSQPWGFNNEQFF. Here the CDR3 DNA reads TGCGCCAGCAGCCAACCCTGGGGCTTTAACAATGAGCAGTTCTTC.

CDR3 region: CASSQAKGSSYEQYF. CDR3 nucleotides: TGCGCCAGCAGCCAAGCGAAAGGGTCCTCCTACGAGCAGTACTTC. The chain joins TRBV4-3 to TRBJ2-7; D is uncertain. The CDR3 is made up of 15 amino acids. The germline V and J ends were trimmed by 1 base and 0 bases, with 10 bases remaining between them. Per germline, CDR1 LGHNA and CDR2 YSLEER.

This chain links TRBV4-1 with TRBJ2-7; weak D call: TRBD2 (6 bases). CDR3 length: 16 residues. Trimming cost V 0 bases and J 1 base, with 13 bases left between them. Germline CDR1 is MGHRA and CDR2 is YSYEKL. CDR3: CASSQDWSGYSYEQYF. The CDR3 DNA sequence: TGCGCCAGCAGCCAAGATTGGAGCGGGTATTCCTACGAGCAGTACTTC.

The chain has TRBV11-2 and TRBJ2-1; the D is unclear. Germline lookup yields CDR1 SGHAT and CDR2 FQNNGV. V gave up 2 bases and J gave up 5 bases, with 4 bases separating them. This CDR3 has 12 amino acids. The CDR3 DNA reads as TGTGCCAGCAGCTTACTGAACAATGAGCAGTTCTTC. The encoded protein is CASSLLNNEQFF.

The genes are TRBV7-3 and TRBJ2-3, with 7 positions matching TRBD2. In germline, CDR1 is SGHTA, CDR2 FQGTGA. The CDR3 is 15 amino acids. V shed 2 bases, J shed 1 base, and the junction held 3 bases outside the gene matches. This CDR3 reads CASSLSAGGTDTQYF. The CDR3 nucleotides read TGTGCCAGCAGCTTATCTGCGGGAGGCACAGATACGCAGTATTTT.

The chain joins TRBV14 to TRBJ2-2; D may be TRBD2 (5 bases). V was pared by 2 bases and J by 2 bases, with 15 bases between. Germline assignment: CDR1 SGHDN and CDR2 FVKESK. This CDR3 has 17 residues. In DNA, the CDR3 is TGTGCCAGCAGCCAACTAGCCGTAGGCCCCAACACCGGGGAGCTGTTTTTT. This translates into CASSQLAVGPNTGELFF. Filled out from reference TRBV14 and TRBJ2-2, the complete variable domain reads EAGVTQFPSHSVIEKGQTVTLRCDPISGHDNLYWYRRVMGKEIKFLLHFVKESKQDESGMPNNRFLAERTGGTYSTLKVQPAELEDSGVYFCASSQLAVGPNTGELFFGEGSRLTVL.

The rearrangement links TRBV27 to TRBJ1-4; possible D gene TRBD1, 5 bases. Trimming cost V 4 bases and J 8 bases, with 14 bases left between them. The CDR3 has 14 residues. Germline CDR1 and CDR2: MNHEY and SMNVEV (reference sequence). The CDR3 region is CASSSVNEGEKLFF. CDR3 in DNA: TGTGCCAGCAGTTCCGTGAACGAGGGGGAAAAACTGTTTTTT.

This sequence joins TRBV30 and TRBJ2-7; D is perhaps TRBD1 (5 bases). There are 12 residues in the CDR3. Trimming shortened V by 2 bases and J by 6 bases, and 11 bases separated the two germline ends. The germline gives CDR1 GTSNPN, CDR2 SVGIG (reference sequence). The CDR3 DNA reads TGTGCCTGGAGTCATACAGGATTCGAGCAGTACTTC. Protein product: CAWSHTGFEQYF.

This clone was seen once. A much larger clone lies one base from this, so it may be a read error. The identical CDR3 is also encoded by other nucleotide sequences in the sample. This CDR3 is CASSLGQASNQPQHF. For the CDR3, the DNA is TGTGCCAGCAGCTTAGGGCAGGCAAGCAATCAGCCCCAGCATTTT. This chain joins TRBV7-9 and TRBJ1-5; D gene ambiguous. The CDR3 has 15 residues. The ends were cut back, 1 base at V and 1 base at J, with 8 bases in the middle. Germline V gene data show CDR1 as SEHNR and CDR2 as FQNEAQ (reference sequence).

This clone is a singleton in its sample. V gene TRBV7-3 combines with J gene TRBJ2-1; tentative D call: TRBD2 (6 bases). V was clipped by 5 bases and J by 4 bases, with 15 bases between them. CDR1 SGHTA and CDR2 FQGTGA come from the germline V gene. The CDR3 contains 15 residues. CDR3 nucleotides: TGTGCCAGCAGCGGGACTGGAGGTGCATACAATGAGCAGTTCTTC. Its translation is CASSGTGGAYNEQFF.

J is TRBJ1-2 and V is TRBV4-2; D might be TRBD1 (5 bases). CDR1 is LGHNA and CDR2 is YNFKEQ in the germline V gene. The CDR3 runs 14 residues. V was shortened by 3 bases and J by 2 bases, with 10 bases between the two germline ends. The CDR3 DNA is TGTGCCAGCAGCCAGGGGACCCCGAACTATGGCTACACCTTC. Amino acid sequence: CASSQGTPNYGYTF.